This passage covers 13 T cell receptor beta chains from one sample sequenced in a study of STAT5B mutations in CD4+ large granular lymphocyte leukemia. This table comes from immunoSEQ multiplex PCR, and its TCRdb copy is limited to in-frame clones, with some not included. The sample has more than 30,000 clones, approximately 88% seen once. Material: CD4+ T cells from blood buffy coats. These receptors were taken from a human donor in good health.

This chain joins TRBV28 and TRBJ2-3; tentatively, D is TRBD2 (5 bases). Germline V CDR1 and CDR2: MDHEN, SYDVKM. The CDR3 runs to 15 residues. V was pared by 3 bases and J by 2 bases, with 12 bases between. CDR3 bases: TGTGCCAGCAGTTTTCGCGGAGGATACACAGATACGCAGTATTTT. Its translation is CASSFRGGYTDTQYF.

This chain links TRBV18 with TRBJ2-6, with 10 bases fitting TRBD1. The trim removed 3 bases at V and 2 bases at J, leaving 1 base unmatched. The germline V gene has CDR1 KGHSH and CDR2 LQKENI. The CDR3 totals 16 residues. DNA of the CDR3: TGTGCCAGCTCACCGACAGGGGGCGCTGGGGCCAACGTCCTGACTTTC. It codes for CASSPTGGAGANVLTF.

This clone turned up a few times. The CDR3 nucleotides are TGTGCCAGCAGCCAAGGTCGGGACCAACCGTCAGAGACCCAGTACTTC. Residues: CASSQGRDQPSETQYF. The chain is built from TRBV4-2 and TRBJ2-5, with D tentatively TRBD1 or TRBD2 (5 bases each). The CDR3 is made up of 16 amino acids. The V and J ends lost 1 base and 4 bases respectively, with 16 bases between them. Germline CDR1 is LGHNA and CDR2 is YNFKEQ.

This chain links TRBV5-6 with TRBJ2-7; a weak D match, TRBD1 (6 bases). The CDR3 is 14 amino acids. Trimming left V 4 bases short and J 6 bases short, with 17 bases between. Germline loops: CDR1 SGHDT, CDR2 YYEEEE. The CDR3: CASSRTDWSAEQYF. The CDR3 DNA is TGTGCCAGCAGCCGGACAGACTGGAGTGCCGAGCAGTACTTC.

J is TRBJ1-1 and V is TRBV6-6; a weak D match, TRBD1 (5 bases). The CDR3 covers 12 residues. The V end lost 4 bases, the J end lost 6 bases, and 9 bases lay between the germline ends. Germline assignment: CDR1 MNHNY and CDR2 SVGAGI (reference sequence). The CDR3 DNA is TGTGCCAGCAGTTTTAGGGGCCCTGAAGCTTTCTTT. Protein product: CASSFRGPEAFF.

This sequence joins TRBV18 and TRBJ2-7; TRBD2 matches 10 bases. V was pared by 4 bases and J by 4 bases, with 10 bases of the junction left unmatched. The CDR3 has 16 residues. The V gene's germline CDR1 is KGHSH and CDR2 LQKENI. CDR3 amino acids: CASSLASGRGGYEQYF. The CDR3 coding sequence is TGTGCCAGCTCACTCGCTAGCGGGAGAGGGGGATACGAGCAGTACTTC.

This chain joins TRBV5-1 and TRBJ2-6; no clear D. The germline V gene encodes CDR1 SGHRS and CDR2 YFSETQ. The length of the CDR3 is 15 residues. Trimming pared 0 bases from V and 1 base from J, leaving 5 bases between. The CDR3 loop reads CASSLALSGANVLTF. CDR3 coding DNA: TGCGCCAGCAGCTTGGCCTTATCTGGGGCCAACGTCCTGACTTTC.

The V and J genes are TRBV7-6 and TRBJ1-5; D not certain. The V end lost 5 bases, the J end lost 2 bases, and 13 bases lay between the germline ends. Germline assignment: CDR1 SGHVS and CDR2 FNYEAQ. This CDR3 contains 15 residues. The CDR3 region has the DNA TGTGCCAGCAGCCCCCAGCGTGGAGGCAATCAGCCCCAGCATTTT. Its protein product is CASSPQRGGNQPQHF. The whole variable domain, filled in from reference TRBV7-6 and TRBJ1-5, reads GAGVSQSPRYKVTKRGQDVALRCDPISGHVSLYWYRQALGQGPEFLTYFNYEAQQDKSGLPNDRFSAERPEGSISTLTIQRTEQRDSAMYRCASSPQRGGNQPQHFGDGTRLSIL.

This chain joins TRBV9 and TRBJ2-1; 8 bases align to TRBD2. V was pared by 0 bases and J by 6 bases, with 8 bases of the junction left unmatched. The germline V gene has CDR1 SGDLS and CDR2 YYNGEE. CDR3 size: 16 residues. In DNA, the CDR3 is TGTGCCAGCAGCGTAGAGGTAGCGGGACGGATCAATGAGCAGTTCTTC. Protein: CASSVEVAGRINEQFF. The full variable domain, its missing parts supplied by reference TRBV9 and TRBJ2-1, is DSGVTQTPKHLITATGQRVTLRCSPRSGDLSVYWYQQSLDQGLQFLIQYYNGEERAKGNILERFSAQQFPDLHSELNLSSLELGDSALYFCASSVEVAGRINEQFFGPGTRLTVL.

The DNA for the CDR3 is TGTGCCAGCAGTGACCTTGGACAGGGATTGAACACTGAAGCTTTCTTT. This sequence encodes CASSDLGQGLNTEAFF. This chain links TRBV25-1 with TRBJ1-1; TRBD1 aligns across 8 bases. The length of the CDR3 is 16 residues. The V gene's germline CDR1 is MGHDK and CDR2 SYGVNS. After removal of 3 bases from V and 0 bases from J, the junction contained 6 bases not matched to a gene.

The V gene is TRBV9, the J gene TRBJ2-3, with D tentatively TRBD1 (5 bases). The CDR3 runs to 14 residues. Germline V gene lookup returns CDR1 SGDLS and CDR2 YYNGEE. Trimming left V 1 base short and J 3 bases short, with 9 bases between. CDR3 loop: CASSVQGKTDTQYF. The DNA of the CDR3 is TGTGCCAGCAGCGTACAGGGTAAGACAGATACGCAGTATTTT.

This clone was seen once. V is TRBV7-2 and J is TRBJ2-7; TRBD2 agrees at 9 bases. This CDR3 has 15 amino acids. Germline assignment: CDR1 SGHTA and CDR2 FQGNSA. V was clipped by 7 bases and J by 0 bases; unmatched bases: 7. CDR3 residues: CASTRAGGFSYEQYF. CDR3 sequence (DNA): TGTGCCAGCACCCGAGCGGGGGGCTTCTCCTACGAGCAGTACTTC.

The V call is TRBV7-9, the J call TRBJ1-4; 7 bases line up with TRBD1. This CDR3 contains 12 residues. The trim removed 8 bases at V and 3 bases at J, leaving 0 bases unmatched. Germline V lookup: CDR1 SEHNR, CDR2 FQNEAQ (reference sequence). The CDR3 reads CASGTANEKLFF. For the CDR3, the DNA is TGTGCCAGCGGGACAGCTAATGAAAAACTGTTTTTT. Looking up the rest from reference TRBV7-9 and TRBJ1-4 gives the full variable domain: DTGVSQNPRHKITKRGQNVTFRCDPISEHNRLYWYRQTLGQGPEFLTYFQNEAQLEKSRLLSDRFSAERPKGSFSTLEIQRTEQGDSAMYLCASGTANEKLFFGSGTQLSVL.